The entry below gives a single T cell receptor (beta chain) sequence along with its context. This clonotype was detected many times. The clone's antigen remains unknown. Per-base quality was not reported, and no clone a single base away is much larger than it. Sequences DFQATT (CDR1) and SNEGSKA (CDR2) are obtained from the germline V gene (reference sequence). V has 4 bases trimmed and J has 0 bases trimmed; junction bases matching no gene number 2. The CDR3 contains 15 residues, cysteine and phenylalanine counted. Only the CDR3 portion is preserved as DNA: 45 bases, with reading frame beginning at the first base. The source of the sample is a study of blood T cells in healthy people across ages (dated by TCRdb to between 2015 and 2016). About the study as a whole: In model experiments, template switching captured about one uniquely barcoded TCR beta cDNA molecule for every two T cells. Age-related changes in TCR beta repertoire diversity were measured in the study by deep sequencing normalized with unique cDNA molecular identifiers. To avoid experimental bias, donors of different ages were spread randomly across the sequencing lanes. Two additional independent replicas of 1 million unique cDNA reads from the same blood draw were analyzed for two donors (one aged 18 to 30 and one aged 80 or older). The donors were split into four age groups: young (average 16 years), middle-aged (around 40), aged (62) and long-lived (approximately 80).

Study-wide findings and limitations: Observed TCR beta diversity per million T cells fell roughly linearly with age, and a significant reduction was already apparent by age around 40. Estimates of total diversity based on one million sequenced T cells were regarded as lower bounds and as underestimates. Conclusive comparison of naive and antigen-experienced compartments was prevented by the profiling of bulk unsorted PBMCs. There was a strong correlation between observed TCR beta diversity and the percentage of naive T cells measured by flow cytometry. Donor CMV infection status was unknown, potentially confounding age-related changes in expanded clonotypes. Compared with the aged group, the long-lived group had more naive CD4+ T cells, fewer expanded clones and increased TCR diversity, suggesting age selection.

The donors were roughly 40 Caucasian individuals from Russia, aged roughly 6 to 90 years, who were systemically healthy. Roughly 9.5 milliliters of peripheral blood were drawn from each donor into EDTA-treated Vacutainer tubes. Ficoll-Paque density-gradient centrifugation was used to isolate PBMCs, with at least 6.5 million per sample. Total RNA, at least 5.5 micrograms per sample, was extracted from PBMCs with Trizol reagent. For every donor, an aliquot of PBMCs went through flow cytometry to measure the percentages of naive CD45RAhigh/CD27high T cells. The library relied on 5' RACE. The listed sequencing device is Illumina HiSeq 2500. The second PCR ran for about 6 to 12 cycles and used a J-beta primer mix along with a sample-barcoded 5' primer. A unique molecular identifier was introduced onto each TCR beta cDNA molecule by a template-switch 5' adaptor carrying 12 random nucleotides. At least 2.5 million CDR3-containing paired-end reads were obtained from each sample. First-strand cDNA synthesis was performed from all RNA using the Mint cDNA synthesis kit, with priming by a TRBC-specific oligonucleotide. All cDNA was treated with uracil-DNA glycosylase and then went through a first 18-cycle PCR with the universal primers M1SS and BC2_uni_R. The original methods were these. Normalization of each sample was performed by random selection of 1 million high-quality reads, each carrying a distinct molecular identifier. Instead of being binned into consensus sequences, reads with shared molecular identifiers were discarded. CDR3 identification, clonotype clustering and error correction used MiTCR with a Q25 quality threshold and the strictest error-elimination algorithm. A nonparametric unseen species model with Euler transformation was used to estimate a lower bound on total TCR beta diversity. The raw public reads went through TCRdb reprocessing: fastp at Q25, MiXCR clone calling, in-frame beta chains kept. Each entry merges the rows of one CDR3 protein and shows their most common DNA and genes. TCRdb's processing, not the study's, gives the V and J calls here. Counted in this sample were roughly 900,000 distinct CDR3 sequences; around 30% of them appeared once. The ten largest clones capture 17% of the sample.

The sequencing sample was made of blood. The chain is assembled from TRBV20-1 and TRBJ2-6, and 8 bases in between align with TRBD1. The origin of this receptor is a woman at least 80 years old in good health. In nucleotides, the sequence is TGCAGTGCTAACAGGGGGAACTCTGGGGCCAACGTCCTGACTTTC. Its protein is CSANRGNSGANVLTF.